This T cell receptor (beta chain) is drawn from a study of T cell responses to AZD1222 COVID-19 vaccine. Note on this clone: The antigen is unknown.

Study conclusions and caveats: The donor cohort was predominantly white British with a female majority, and clonal diversity may have been underestimated.

CDR3 length: 14 amino acids. V lost 3 bases, J lost 2 bases, and 3 bases stayed unmatched. Germline V gives CDR1 LNHDA, CDR2 SQIVND (reference sequence). Profiling relied on immunoSEQ multiplex PCR, and the TCRdb table lists in-frame clones only, not all of them. The sample consists of 65,000 or so clones, less than 90% of them appearing once. The TCR originated in an adult in good health. Material: peripheral blood, obtained on day 0 of AZD1222 vaccination. J is TRBJ1-2 and V is TRBV19; 7 bases map to TRBD1. The CDR3 region has the DNA TGTGCCAGTAGTATCCAGGGGGAAAACTATGGCTACACCTTC. As protein: CASSIQGENYGYTF.